This T cell receptor (beta chain) was captured in a study of vaccination effects on CD4 cells after COVID-19. Study as a whole: Wells each received some 2.2 million PBMC, cultured with roughly 9.4 IU/ml IL-2 and 10 ug/ml peptides.

Concerning this clone itself: Antigen unknown.

Subsequent to a culture period of under twelve days, CD4+ T cells were isolated. Nobody among the vaccine recipients had prior SARS-CoV-2 infection (nucleocapsid antibodies were negative). A half-medium replacement with IL-2 medium was carried out on days 3 and 7. Assay: immunoSEQ multiplex PCR; the TCRdb copy retains only in-frame clones and omits some. Of some 40,000 clones detected, about four fifths appear once; the ten largest clones hold roughly 3.1%. Sequenced here: CD4+ T cells from PBMCs cultured without peptide, sampled before COVID-19 vaccination. The sequence was collected from a human donor who received a COVID-19 vaccine.

The CDR3 DNA reads as TGTGCCAGCCCATGGCCCCCAGACCCCGACAATGAGCAGTTCTTC. Translated: CASPWPPDPDNEQFF. The chain couples TRBV19 to TRBJ2-1; D gene ambiguous. Trimming shortened V by 9 bases and J by 5 bases, and 20 bases separated the two germline ends. There are 15 residues in the CDR3. Germline CDR1 is LNHDA and CDR2 is SQIVND (reference sequence).